This TCR beta chain came from a study of neoadjuvant anti-PD-1 for oral cavity cancer. About the research overall: Patients mostly received three to four biweekly nivolumab doses at 3 mg/kg before surgery.

Study-level points and caveats: Higher pretreatment blood Treg/Th17 ratios correlated with higher pretreatment blood and lower post-treatment tumor TCRbeta clonality. TCR analyses covered only three patients per response group.

Stage II-IVA oral cavity squamous cell carcinoma was new and untreated by systemic or radiation therapy. Here immunoSEQ multiplex PCR was the method, and the copy in TCRdb shows in-frame clones only, minus some. The table lists around 13,000 clones, approximately 70% of them singletons. The CDR3 loop spans 15 amino acids. CDR1 is GTSNPN and CDR2 is SVGIG in the germline V gene (reference sequence). The V end lost 3 bases, the J end lost 1 base, and 15 bases lay between the germline ends. Regarding this clone: The antigen remains unidentified.

This sequence was found in a person aged 35-79 years with oral cavity squamous cell carcinoma. The specimen comprised PBMCs, sampled before nivolumab (anti-PD-1) treatment. V usage is TRBV30 and J usage is TRBJ1-1; no clear D. CDR3 in amino acids: CAWRSTGSPNTEAFF. DNA for the CDR3: TGTGCCTGGAGGTCGACTGGCTCCCCGAACACTGAAGCTTTCTTT.